Below, one TCR beta chain is given with its context. What this receptor recognizes is not known. Base qualities are not at hand, and no much larger clone is one base apart. The record originates from a study of beta chain features in type 1 diabetes listed by TCRdb under 2018. With regard to the full study: No differences in mean age, gender distribution, total cell number or subset yield were found between patients and healthy donors. Across all samples, some 110,000,000 sorted cells were examined, and cell number per subset correlated strongly with RNA yield. In the study, recently diagnosed type 1 diabetes patients and matched healthy donors were compared on the TCRB repertoires of their sorted circulating CD4+ T cell subsets. Regulatory and stem cell-like memory subsets were isolated from only 8 patients and roughly eight healthy donors, whereas naive and central memory subsets came from all 30 or so donors.

From cysteine to phenylalanine, the CDR3 is 15 amino acids long. Only the CDR3 DNA stays, 45 bases, in frame from base 1. Based on the germline V gene, the CDR1 and CDR2 sequences are MDHEN and SYDVKM. Germline trimming amounts to 5 bases on V and 3 bases on J, with 6 as the count of junction bases outside the gene matches. The entire amount of isolated RNA was reverse transcribed using the High Capacity cDNA Reverse Transcription Kit, so the sequenced TCRB transcripts were expressed ones. Deep immunoSEQ sequencing was applied to naive, central memory and regulatory T cell samples, giving an average of about 3.8 million total reads per sample. Sorted cells were lysed in RLT buffer, and RNA was extracted using DNase-treated RNeasy Micro or Mini kits according to cell number. Each cell subset was processed separately to prevent cross-contamination, with patient and healthy donor samples processed together. Using the immunoSEQ multiplex PCR, TCRB sequences were amplified from cDNA into 87-bp fragments spanning the CDR3 region. Sequencing of the amplicons was performed on the Illumina HiSeq platform. As for how the authors treated the data: PCR bias was computationally corrected using synthetic template baselines, reads within Hamming distance 2 were collapsed, and singletons that could not be merged were discarded. By aligning reads against IMGT, V, D and J genes, CDR3 length, and insertions or deletions at six rearrangement sites were assigned. Within each subset, clonotype counts were normalized to sorted cell number, after which true diversity and Gini coefficients were computed with the tcR R package. The overlap coefficient, calculated on TCRB nucleotide sequences, was used to measure repertoire sharing. Out-of-frame TCRB sequences from naive cells were analyzed to stand in for the pre-selection repertoire. TCRdb took over this immuneACCESS table, retaining in-frame rearrangements with V and J assigned. Such tables are incomplete; in checked studies, under half of the missing clones stem from an unresolved V gene, and the remainder is unexplained. V and J calls and clone size come straight from that table; D and trimming were deduced from the DNA. The sample data list a few hundred thousand clones, and approximately 31% of these were observed just once. The ten top clones hold about 0.06% of the sample.

The paper as a whole reports these results and caveats: Naive, central memory and regulatory TCRB repertoires appeared to be more alike among patients than among healthy donors. Only small numbers of individuals were included in the HLA sub-analyses, which left unresolved whether HLA type had any influence on TCRB rearrangement. Because cDNA was sequenced instead of genomic DNA, highly expressing activated cells could be over-represented, though the groups showed no difference in activation or CD3 levels. In all four CD4+ subsets, TCRB CDR3 length was moderately but significantly shorter in type 1 diabetes patients. PCR may preferentially amplify shorter templates, but because patient and control samples were amplified and corrected together, any resulting skew would affect both groups equally. Patients with type 1 diabetes made fewer insertions and deleted more nucleotides at VDJ recombination sites, implying thymic rearrangement abnormalities.

Each donor gave one peripheral blood draw, about 110 mL on average, collected into heparinised tubes. Naive, central memory, regulatory and stem cell-like memory CD4+ T cells were sorted on a BD FACSAria II using a panel including CD45RO, CCR7, CD25, CD127, CD95 and CD27. Purity was above 95% for every sorted population. PBMCs were isolated immediately by Lymphoprep density gradient centrifugation and stained directly without culture. So that batch effects would be minimized, each experiment stained and sorted samples in pairs, pairing one healthy donor with one patient. Sequenced sample: naive CD4+ T cells from blood. What the cell subset or site label conveys for this sample: true naive CD4+ T cells. The chain is made from TRBV28 and TRBJ2-5; TRBD2 fits 10 bases in the junction. The clonotype originates from a man aged 18 to 35 in good health. The nucleotide sequence is given as TGTGCCAGCAGTCGGGGGAGCGGGAGGGAAGAGACCCAGTACTTC. Its translation reads: CASSRGSGREETQYF.